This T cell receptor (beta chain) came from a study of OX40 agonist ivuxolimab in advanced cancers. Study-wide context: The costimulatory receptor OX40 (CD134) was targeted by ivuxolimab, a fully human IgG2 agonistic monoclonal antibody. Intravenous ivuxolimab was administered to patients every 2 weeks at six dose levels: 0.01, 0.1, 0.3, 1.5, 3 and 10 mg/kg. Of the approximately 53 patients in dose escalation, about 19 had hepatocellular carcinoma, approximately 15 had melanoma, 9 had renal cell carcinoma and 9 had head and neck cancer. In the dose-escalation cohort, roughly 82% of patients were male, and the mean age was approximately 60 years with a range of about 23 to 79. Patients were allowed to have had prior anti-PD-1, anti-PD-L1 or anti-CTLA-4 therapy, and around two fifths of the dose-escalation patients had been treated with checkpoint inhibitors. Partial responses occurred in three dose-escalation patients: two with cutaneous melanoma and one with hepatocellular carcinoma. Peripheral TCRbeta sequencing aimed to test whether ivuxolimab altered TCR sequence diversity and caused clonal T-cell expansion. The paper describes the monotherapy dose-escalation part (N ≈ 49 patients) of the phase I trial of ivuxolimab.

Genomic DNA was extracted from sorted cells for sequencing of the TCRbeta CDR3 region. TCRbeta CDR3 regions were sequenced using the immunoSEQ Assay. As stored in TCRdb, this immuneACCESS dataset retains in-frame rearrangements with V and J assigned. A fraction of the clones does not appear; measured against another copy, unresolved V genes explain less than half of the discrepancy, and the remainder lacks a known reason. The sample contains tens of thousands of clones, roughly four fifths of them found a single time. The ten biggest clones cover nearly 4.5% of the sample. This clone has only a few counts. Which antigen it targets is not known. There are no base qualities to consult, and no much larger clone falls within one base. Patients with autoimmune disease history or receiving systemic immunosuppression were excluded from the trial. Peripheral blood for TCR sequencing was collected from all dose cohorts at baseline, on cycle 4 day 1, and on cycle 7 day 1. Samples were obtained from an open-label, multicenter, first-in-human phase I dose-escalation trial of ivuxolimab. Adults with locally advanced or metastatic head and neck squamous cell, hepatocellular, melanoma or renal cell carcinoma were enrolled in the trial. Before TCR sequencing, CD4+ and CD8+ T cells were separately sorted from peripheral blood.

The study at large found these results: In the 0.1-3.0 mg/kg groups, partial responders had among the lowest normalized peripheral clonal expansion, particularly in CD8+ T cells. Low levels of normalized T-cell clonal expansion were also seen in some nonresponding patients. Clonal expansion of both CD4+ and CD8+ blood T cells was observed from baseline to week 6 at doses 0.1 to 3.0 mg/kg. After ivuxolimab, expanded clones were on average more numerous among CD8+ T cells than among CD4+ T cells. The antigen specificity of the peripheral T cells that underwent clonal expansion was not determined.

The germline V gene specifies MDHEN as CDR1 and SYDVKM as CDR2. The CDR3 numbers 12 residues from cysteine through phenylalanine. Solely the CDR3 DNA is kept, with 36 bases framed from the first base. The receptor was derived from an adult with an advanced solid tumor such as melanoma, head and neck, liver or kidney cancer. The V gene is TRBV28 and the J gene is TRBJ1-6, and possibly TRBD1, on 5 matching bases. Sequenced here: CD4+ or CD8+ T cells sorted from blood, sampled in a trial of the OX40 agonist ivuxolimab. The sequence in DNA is TGTGCAGCCCAAGGGACCAATTCACCCCTCCACTTT. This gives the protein CAAQGTNSPLHF.